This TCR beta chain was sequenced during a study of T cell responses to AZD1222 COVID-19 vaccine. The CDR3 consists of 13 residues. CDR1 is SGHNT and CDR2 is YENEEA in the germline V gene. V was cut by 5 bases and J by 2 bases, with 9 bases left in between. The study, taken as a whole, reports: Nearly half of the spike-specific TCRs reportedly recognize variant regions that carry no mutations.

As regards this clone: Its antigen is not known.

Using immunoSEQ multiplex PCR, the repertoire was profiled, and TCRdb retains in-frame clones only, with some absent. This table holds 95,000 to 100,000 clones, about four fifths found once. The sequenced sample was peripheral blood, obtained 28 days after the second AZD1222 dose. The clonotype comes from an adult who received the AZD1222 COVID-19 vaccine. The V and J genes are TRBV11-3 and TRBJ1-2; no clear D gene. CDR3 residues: CASSPSENYGYTF. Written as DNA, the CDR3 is TGTGCCAGCAGCCCCTCAGAGAACTATGGCTACACCTTC.